This T cell receptor (beta chain) was sequenced in a study of blood T cell repertoires in COVID-19. At the level of the study: Sample material is recorded as cDNA or gDNA derived from T cells, B-cell-depleted T cells, or PBMCs.

The repertoire was sequenced with immunoSEQ multiplex PCR; TCRdb's copy has only in-frame clones and lacks some. The sample has 170,000 or so clones; over 70% are singletons. This CDR3 region has 14 residues. The chain links TRBV21-1 to TRBJ2-3; the D call in the table, TRBD1, was not verified against the DNA. TRBV21-1 has pseudogene status. This TCR was recovered from a woman in her thirties or forties with COVID-19, enrolled during active disease. The source material was peripheral blood. For the CDR3, the DNA is TGTGCCAGCAGCAAATGGGCTAGCACAGATACGCAGTATTTT. It encodes CASSKWASTDTQYF.